The 27 T cell receptor beta chains below come from one sample, sequenced in a study of immune characteristics of hereditary and idiopathic chronic pancreatitis. The pancreas tissue came from patients undergoing total pancreatectomy with islet autotransplantation. TCRdb's table, derived via immunoSEQ multiplex PCR, lists solely in-frame clones and lacks some. Of over 14,000 clones listed, over 70% are singletons. Material: pancreas tissue with hereditary chronic pancreatitis. These receptors were taken from a human donor with chronic pancreatitis.

The rearrangement uses TRBV28 and TRBJ2-1, with 8 bases identical to TRBD2. J lost 10 bases, V lost 2 bases, and 16 bases had no gene match. The CDR3 totals 17 residues. Germline V gene data show CDR1 as MDHEN and CDR2 as SYDVKM. CDR3 residues: CASSLMEGLVSQWEQFF. In DNA, the CDR3 is TGTGCCAGCAGTTTAATGGAGGGACTAGTGAGTCAATGGGAGCAGTTCTTC.

The CDR3 is CASSPTAGLAGVNEQFF. Written as DNA, the CDR3 is TGTGCCAGCAGCCCAACGGCGGGGCTAGCGGGAGTCAATGAGCAGTTCTTC. The rearrangement uses TRBV5-4 and TRBJ2-1; 10 bases fit TRBD2. V dropped 4 bases and J dropped 6; count of bases not matched to a gene: 13. The CDR3 has 17 amino acids. Germline-derived CDR1 and CDR2 are SGHNT and YYREEE (reference sequence).

This clone appeared once. This chain uses TRBV23-1 with TRBJ2-5; D assignment may be TRBD1 or TRBD2 (5 bases each). TRBV23-1 is recorded as an ORF, its role being uncertain. V was cut by 0 bases and J by 3 bases, with 20 bases left in between. The CDR3 runs 18 residues. CDR3 protein: CASSQSEARDRNKETQYF. The CDR3 DNA follows: TGCGCCAGCAGTCAATCTGAGGCCCGGGACCGAAACAAAGAGACCCAGTACTTC.

The genes are TRBV19 and TRBJ2-1; D unclear. Germline V gives CDR1 LNHDA, CDR2 SQIVND (reference sequence). The CDR3 loop spans 18 amino acids. Trimming stripped 0 bases from V and 3 bases from J, with 18 bases between. The chain's CDR3 is CASSIDSDALRFYNEQFF. The CDR3 region has the DNA TGTGCCAGTAGTATAGATTCGGACGCCCTGCGCTTCTACAATGAGCAGTTCTTC. The full variable domain, with the rest looked up from reference TRBV19 and TRBJ2-1, is DGGITQSPKYLFRKEGQNVTLSCEQNLNHDAMYWYRQDPGQGLRLIYYSQIVNDFQKGDIAEGYSVSREKKESFPLTVTSAQKNPTAFYLCASSIDSDALRFYNEQFFGPGTRLTVL.

This clone was seen only once. The rearrangement joins TRBV7-2 to TRBJ1-2, with 9 positions matching TRBD1. Trimming took 7 bases from V and 6 from J; bases not matched to a gene: 6. Germline values: CDR1 SGHTA, CDR2 FQGNSA. This CDR3 is 13 amino acids long. This CDR3 is CASNRQGENGYTF. As DNA, the CDR3 is TGTGCCAGCAACAGACAGGGGGAGAATGGCTACACCTTC. The entire variable domain, with the rest obtained from reference TRBV7-2 and TRBJ1-2, is as follows: GAGVSQSPSNKVTEKGKDVELRCDPISGHTALYWYRQSLGQGLEFLIYFQGNSAPDKSGLPSDRFSAERTGGSVSTLTIQRTQQEDSAVYLCASNRQGENGYTFGSGTRLTVV.

This chain links TRBV4-2 with TRBJ2-2; D is undetermined. V was trimmed by 1 base and J by 0 bases, leaving 9 bases between them. The CDR3 totals 16 residues. Germline V gene data show CDR1 as LGHNA and CDR2 as YNFKEQ. The CDR3 DNA sequence: TGTGCCAGCAGCCAAGTTCTGTCCCCGAACACCGGGGAGCTGTTTTTT. This gives the protein CASSQVLSPNTGELFF.

This clone was seen a single time. This CDR3 is CASGLTAYGYTF. The DNA for the CDR3 is TGTGCCAGCGGACTGACAGCCTATGGCTACACCTTC. This chain connects TRBV7-9 to TRBJ1-2; TRBD1 is a possible D gene (5 bases). The germline V gene has CDR1 SEHNR and CDR2 FQNEAQ (reference sequence). The CDR3 has 12 residues. The ends were cut back, 8 bases at V and 4 bases at J, with 11 bases in the middle.

The rearrangement links TRBV2 to TRBJ2-7; 9 bases fit TRBD2. This CDR3 region has 15 residues. Trimming removed 5 bases from V and 5 bases from J; junction bases left unmatched: 10. Germline loops: CDR1 SNHLY, CDR2 FYNNEI. As DNA, the CDR3 is TGTGCCAGCAGTTTTACGACTAGCGGACCACACGAGCAGTACTTC. Amino acid sequence: CASSFTTSGPHEQYF.

The rearrangement joins TRBV5-1 to TRBJ2-7, with 7 positions matching TRBD1. This CDR3 contains 12 residues. Germline CDR1 is SGHRS and CDR2 is YFSETQ. V trimming: 3 bases; J trimming: 4 bases; junction bases outside the gene matches: 1. CDR3 loop: CASSWTGYEQYF. CDR3 DNA: TGCGCCAGCAGCTGGACAGGTTACGAGCAGTACTTC.

This clone was seen only a few times. The gene calls are TRBV15 and TRBJ1-4, with TRBD1 as a possible D gene (5 bases). Deletions cut 3 bases from V and 5 bases from J, with 10 bases between. The germline CDR1 and CDR2 sequences are LNHNV and YYDKDF (reference sequence). The CDR3 runs 14 residues. The CDR3 reads CATSRGRRNEKLFF. In DNA, the CDR3 is TGTGCCACCAGCAGGGGACGGCGAAATGAAAAACTGTTTTTT.

The chain employs TRBV7-9 and TRBJ2-3; the D is unclear. This CDR3 spans 14 amino acids. V gave up 3 bases and J gave up 6 bases, with 13 bases separating them. Looked up from germline, CDR1 is SEHNR and CDR2 is FQNEAQ (reference sequence). CDR3 sequence (DNA): TGTGCCAGCAGCTTTCAGGTCCCGAGGGATACGCAGTATTTT. This gives the protein CASSFQVPRDTQYF.

J is TRBJ2-5 and V is TRBV5-1, with 7 bases identical to TRBD2. With V trimmed by 4 bases and J by 1 base, 7 bases remained unmatched. CDR1 and CDR2 (germline): SGHRS, YFSETQ. There are 15 residues in the CDR3. CDR3 residues: CASSGGGGSQETQYF. The CDR3 DNA sequence: TGCGCCAGCAGCGGTGGGGGGGGTTCCCAAGAGACCCAGTACTTC.

The chain links TRBV5-1 to TRBJ2-1; 7 positions match TRBD2. The germline CDR1 and CDR2 sequences are SGHRS and YFSETQ. The CDR3 consists of 14 residues. V dropped 5 bases and J dropped 5; count of bases not matched to a gene: 7. CDR3 nucleotides: TGCGCCAGCAGACCGGGGGAGGGAAACAATGAGCAGTTCTTC. As protein: CASRPGEGNNEQFF.

V is TRBV19 and J is TRBJ2-3, with 8 bases that match TRBD1. The trim removed 7 bases at V and 2 bases at J, leaving 5 bases unmatched. The length of the CDR3 is 14 residues. Germline lookup yields CDR1 LNHDA and CDR2 SQIVND (reference sequence). CDR3 in amino acids: CASKARGLTDTQYF. For the CDR3, the DNA is TGTGCCAGTAAGGCCAGGGGGCTCACAGATACGCAGTATTTT.

This rearrangement joins TRBV28 to TRBJ1-1; TRBD1 aligns across 7 bases. V lost 3 bases, J lost 5 bases, and 9 bases stayed unmatched. Germline lookup yields CDR1 MDHEN and CDR2 SYDVKM. The CDR3 is 15 amino acids. The chain's CDR3 is CASSFGGQTGTEAFF. The CDR3 DNA reads as TGTGCCAGCAGTTTTGGGGGACAGACGGGGACTGAAGCTTTCTTT.

This clone was detected a few times. The chain recombines TRBV4-1 with TRBJ2-7, with 7 bases aligning to TRBD2. Trimming took 0 bases from V and 3 from J; bases not matched to a gene: 2. This CDR3 spans 14 amino acids. Germline CDR1 is MGHRA and CDR2 is YSYEKL. CDR3 in amino acids: CASSQDRGGYEQYF. The CDR3 nucleotides read TGCGCCAGCAGCCAAGATCGCGGGGGCTACGAGCAGTACTTC.

The genes are TRBV7-2 and TRBJ1-2; a possible D gene is TRBD1 (5 bases). The CDR3 consists of 15 residues. Germline V gene data show CDR1 as SGHTA and CDR2 as FQGNSA. V shed 6 bases and J shed 7 bases, with 21 bases lying between them. The DNA for the CDR3 is TGTGCCAGCAGTTTTGGGGGGATGGGGGGAATTGGCTACACCTTC. Encoded protein: CASSFGGMGGIGYTF. Full variable domain (rest looked up from reference TRBV7-2 and TRBJ1-2): GAGVSQSPSNKVTEKGKDVELRCDPISGHTALYWYRQSLGQGLEFLIYFQGNSAPDKSGLPSDRFSAERTGGSVSTLTIQRTQQEDSAVYLCASSFGGMGGIGYTFGSGTRLTVV.

The V gene is TRBV4-2, the J gene TRBJ2-1; 11 nucleotides line up with TRBD2. CDR1 and CDR2 (germline): LGHNA, YNFKEQ. The CDR3 has 17 residues. V trimming: 2 bases; J trimming: 7 bases; junction bases outside the gene matches: 10. CDR3: CASSQHLLAGERNEQFF. CDR3 sequence (DNA): TGTGCCAGCAGCCAACACTTACTAGCGGGAGAGAGGAATGAGCAGTTCTTC.

The chain recombines TRBV7-9 with TRBJ1-1, with TRBD1 matching over 7 bases. CDR3 size: 12 residues. Germline values: CDR1 SEHNR, CDR2 FQNEAQ (reference sequence). J gave up 6 bases and V 7 bases, and 5 bases lay outside the gene matches. CDR3: CASNSQGAEAFF. The CDR3 region has the DNA TGTGCCAGCAACTCGCAGGGGGCTGAAGCTTTCTTT. Filled out from reference TRBV7-9 and TRBJ1-1, the complete variable domain reads DTGVSQNPRHKITKRGQNVTFRCDPISEHNRLYWYRQTLGQGPEFLTYFQNEAQLEKSRLLSDRFSAERPKGSFSTLEIQRTEQGDSAMYLCASNSQGAEAFFGQGTRLTVV.

This sequence joins TRBV2 and TRBJ2-5, with 8 bases that match TRBD1. The CDR3 covers 15 residues. V was clipped by 6 bases and J by 5 bases; unmatched bases: 11. Germline V gives CDR1 SNHLY, CDR2 FYNNEI. CDR3 protein: CASSPGQGGYETQYF. DNA for the CDR3: TGTGCCAGCAGCCCTGGACAGGGTGGTTATGAGACCCAGTACTTC.

This clone was recorded a few times. The rearrangement uses TRBV27 and TRBJ2-7, with D possibly being TRBD1 or TRBD2 (5 bases each). Between the trimmed V and J ends, which lost 3 bases and 13 bases, there was a span of 19 bases. The CDR3 consists of 13 residues. Germline assignment: CDR1 MNHEY and CDR2 SMNVEV (reference sequence). The CDR3 sequence: CASSFGRDGQYYF. CDR3 coding DNA: TGTGCCAGCAGTTTCGGCAGGGACGGGCAGTACTACTTC.

The gene calls are TRBV19 and TRBJ1-1; no firm D call. Germline V lookup: CDR1 LNHDA, CDR2 SQIVND (reference sequence). V lost 3 bases to trimming and J lost 0 bases, with 5 bases between them. The CDR3 contains 13 residues. CDR3: CASSIWMNTEAFF. The CDR3 DNA reads TGTGCCAGTAGTATTTGGATGAACACTGAAGCTTTCTTT. The whole variable domain, filled in from reference TRBV19 and TRBJ1-1, reads DGGITQSPKYLFRKEGQNVTLSCEQNLNHDAMYWYRQDPGQGLRLIYYSQIVNDFQKGDIAEGYSVSREKKESFPLTVTSAQKNPTAFYLCASSIWMNTEAFFGQGTRLTVV.

This clone came up a few times. The gene calls are TRBV18 and TRBJ1-1; the match to TRBD1 covers 9 bases. The CDR3 contains 14 residues. CDR1 KGHSH and CDR2 LQKENI come from the germline V gene. Trimming at V came to 2 bases and at J to 5 bases, leaving 3 bases not matched to a gene. CDR3: CASSPSDRGTEAFF. CDR3 nucleotide sequence: TGTGCCAGCTCACCAAGTGACAGGGGGACTGAAGCTTTCTTT.

In this sample, this clone turned up once. The chain is built from TRBV14 and TRBJ2-1; TRBD2 might be the D (6 bases). The CDR3 length is 17 residues. V lost 0 bases and J 3 bases, leaving 15 bases between the germline ends. CDR1 is SGHDN, CDR2 FVKESK, per germline. The CDR3 region is CASSQDGGAYRYNEQFF. In nucleotides, the CDR3 is TGTGCCAGCAGCCAAGATGGAGGGGCCTACCGCTACAATGAGCAGTTCTTC.

The chain carries TRBV25-1 and TRBJ2-1; D may be TRBD2 (5 bases). Trimming took 1 base from V and 8 from J, leaving 21 bases between them. Germline-derived CDR1 and CDR2 are MGHDK and SYGVNS. The CDR3 has 17 amino acids. CDR3 region: CASSESPIRAGTHEQFF. CDR3 DNA: TGTGCCAGCAGTGAATCCCCGATTCGGGCGGGCACCCATGAGCAGTTCTTC.

V and J are TRBV19 and TRBJ1-5; D call uncertain. This CDR3 is 11 amino acids long. Between the trimmed V and J ends, which lost 5 bases and 11 bases, there was a span of 10 bases. Germline V lookup: CDR1 LNHDA, CDR2 SQIVND (reference sequence). The CDR3 nucleotides read TGTGCCAGTAGTCTCGGAAGAACCCAGCATTTT. Its protein product is CASSLGRTQHF.

By share, this clone ranks as medium-sized. The rearrangement links TRBV5-8 to TRBJ1-4; D not certain. The CDR3 consists of 12 residues. V lost 0 bases, J lost 8 bases, and 5 bases lay in between. Germline V gene lookup returns CDR1 SGHTS and CDR2 YDEGEE. CDR3: CASSLDGEKLFF. DNA for the CDR3: TGTGCCAGCAGCTTGGACGGGGAAAAACTGTTTTTT.